A selection of T cell receptor beta chains follows, all from one sample in a study of T cell responses to AZD1222 COVID-19 vaccine. The repertoire was sequenced with immunoSEQ multiplex PCR; TCRdb's copy has only in-frame clones and lacks some. The table lists around 100,000 clones, approximately 88% of them singletons. Sequences were derived from peripheral blood, sampled on day 0 of AZD1222 vaccination. These receptors came from an adult in good health. CDR3s leave out the opening cysteine and the closing phenylalanine or tryptophan. Each record gives: clone size, J gene, V gene, CDR3 protein. Size is omitted from some rows. Given values are once, few, many or a class for expanded clones.

- | TRBJ1-1 | TRBV5-1 | ASSRGTGKEAF
- | TRBJ1-2 | TRBV12-2 | ASRLPLVRGNYGYT
once | TRBJ2-4 | TRBV6-1 | ASRENVFSAKNIQY
- | TRBJ1-2 | TRBV27 | ASTDRGRSGGYT
- | TRBJ1-2 | TRBV20-1 | SASQASYGYT
once | TRBJ2-1 | TRBV6-2/TRBV6-3 | ASSYSMVLAGIDPYNEQF
- | TRBJ2-7 | TRBV7-9 | ASSSRRDEQY
- | TRBJ1-4 | TRBV28 | ASKYSGQAEARKLF
- | TRBJ2-2 | TRBV19 | ATSNSGIFTGELF
- | TRBJ2-7 | TRBV9 | ASSVGGTGLYEQY
- | TRBJ2-5 | TRBV10-3 | AISGGLGETQY
- | TRBJ2-3 | TRBV6-5 | ASASGDTQY
- | TRBJ2-2 | TRBV7-9 | ASSLAPGRAGELF
- | TRBJ2-7 | TRBV6-5 | ASSYGGGTSEQY
- | TRBJ1-6 | TRBV21-1 | ASTWGAGTGVMNSPLH
- | TRBJ2-2 | TRBV5-1 | ASSLAETGRTGELF
- | TRBJ2-7 | TRBV7-2 | ASSLGGTSGRAYEQY
- | TRBJ2-2 | TRBV5-4 | ASSLESLGYTGELF
once | TRBJ1-5 | TRBV11-2 | ASSFQSGPQH
once | TRBJ2-7 | TRBV6-4 | ASSEMTGNEQY
- | TRBJ2-5 | TRBV7-7 | ASSRTGDEETQY
- | TRBJ1-2 | TRBV28 | ASLIKRGYGYT
- | TRBJ1-3 | TRBV29-1 | SVDSGRLGNTIY
- | TRBJ1-4 | TRBV5-1 | ASSLAGTREKLF
- | TRBJ2-1 | TRBV15 | ATSRVGEQF
- | TRBJ2-7 | TRBV12-2 | ASRVREYEQY
- | TRBJ1-2 | TRBV5-4 | ASSLMFYGYT
- | TRBJ2-1 | TRBV6-5 | ASGAGTGGGEQF
- | TRBJ1-6 | TRBV28 | AGHRGYNSPLH
once | TRBJ1-2 | TRBV21-1 | ASTPQPPRSGYT
- | TRBJ2-2 | TRBV25-1 | ASSVPTTGELF
- | TRBJ1-5 | TRBV3-1/TRBV3-2 | ASSSPGINQPQH
- | TRBJ1-4 | TRBV4-2 | ASSSRQGVVEKLF
- | TRBJ1-1 | TRBV4-3 | ASSQEFRAVGTEAF
- | TRBJ1-5 | TRBV5-8 | ASSLAGQPQH
- | TRBJ1-4 | TRBV27 | ASILGSEKLF
- | TRBJ2-7 | TRBV5-1 | ASSQPGQGVYEQY
- | TRBJ2-7 | TRBV4-3 | ASSRDRSSYEQY
- | TRBJ2-7 | TRBV30 | AWSGGTPGGYEQY
- | TRBJ2-7 | TRBV7-9 | ASSLGTDEQY
- | TRBJ1-6 | TRBV5-5 | ASSFRTGQNSPLH
- | TRBJ2-2 | TRBV7-9 | ASSLLGLSPNTGELF
- | TRBJ2-6 | TRBV7-7 | ASSPGTGIPLT
- | TRBJ1-1 | TRBV18 | ASSPRLATGMNTEAF
once | TRBJ1-5 | TRBV6-2/TRBV6-3 | ASSWDREEGNQPQH
- | TRBJ1-2 | TRBV6-5 | ASSYGPGFYGYT
- | TRBJ2-7 | TRBV28 | ASTFLGTGFYEQY
- | TRBJ2-2 | TRBV7-2 | ASSPPGLAGGNTGELF
- | TRBJ2-7 | TRBV5-1 | ASRPSTGEGTSGRGNEQY
- | TRBJ2-7 | TRBV7-9 | ASSLFPGDRSSYEQY
- | TRBJ2-2 | TRBV7-9 | ASPGPWAGELF
- | TRBJ1-5 | TRBV6-6 | ASSTGQGSVRQPQH
- | TRBJ1-1 | TRBV4-2 | ASSQEAGGLEAF
- | TRBJ1-5 | TRBV19 | ASSIKWGQLGQPQH